This T cell receptor beta chain was sequenced during a study of blood T cells in healthy people across ages. Study outcomes and limitations: The recorded TCR beta diversity per million T cells decreased in a roughly linear manner with age.

V gave up 2 bases and J gave up 11 bases, with 12 bases separating them. The CDR3 spans 12 residues. Ten or more counts support this clonotype. Its antigen remains unidentified. Together with a sample-barcoded 5' primer, a J-beta primer mix was included in a second PCR lasting about 7 to 11 cycles. TCRdb re-called the 5' RACE reads with MiXCR, one entry per CDR3 protein. The data show some 1.5 million distinct CDR3 sequences, roughly 27% seen once. The V and J genes are TRBV12-3 or TRBV12-4 and TRBJ1-1; D not resolved. Sequenced: blood. The receptor was derived from a woman under 40 in good health. The CDR3 region has the DNA TGTGCCAGCAGTTTATCGTGGGGTGATGCTTTCTTT. Translating gives CASSLSWGDAFF.